This TCR beta chain was sequenced during a study of blood T cell repertoires in COVID-19 (dated by TCRdb to 2019 to 2021). Concerning the study at large: Collaborator samples came from the United States, Italy and Spain and covered acute and convalescent phases of COVID-19. Where available, HLA class I and class II types were taken from metadata supplied by the sample provider and were not determined by assay-based typing. The dataset comprised deeply sampled blood TCRbeta repertoires from subjects exposed to, actively infected with, or recovered from COVID-19. The material from the prospective study consisted of cDNA or gDNA derived from T cells, B-cell-depleted T cells, or PBMCs. The repertoires were made available in a free public database intended to serve as a resource for research on the immune response to SARS-CoV-2. The samples were drawn from the first 160 participants of the ongoing ImmuneRACE study and from under 1,500 subjects provided by 6 global collaborators. Sample metadata almost always included a de-identified subject ID, COVID-19 status, age in years and sex. Paper-wide results and their limitations: The amount of clinical and demographic metadata varied by source and participant and was provided uncurated.

Another Seattle source contributed samples from volunteer blood donors who had recovered from COVID-19. The collaborating institutions used their own protocols to collect whole blood in K2EDTA tubes. For TCRbeta analysis, collaborators shipped samples as frozen whole blood, isolated PBMCs, or DNA extracted from either of those sample types. TCRbeta CDR3 regions were amplified from genomic DNA using the immunoSEQ Assay, a bias-controlled multiplex PCR. Per the source publication's procedure: Nucleated cell counts per sample were estimated from amplification of reference gene primers within the assay. To quantify the absolute abundance of each unique TCRbeta CDR3 rearrangement, sequence reads were collapsed and filtered. For each sample, productive Simpson clonality was calculated as the square root of Simpson's diversity index across productive rearrangements. Here the immuneACCESS table is served through TCRdb, limited to in-frame sequences with V and J called. Missing clones are a known gap in these copies; in checked studies unresolved V genes cover under half, and the rest lacks a known reason. The V and J calls and the clone size are those of that table, but D and trimming were determined from the DNA. This sample gives more than 250,000 clones in total; about 86% of them show up just once. The ten largest account for approximately 2% of the sample.

In regard to this clone: Its antigen remains unidentified. Within one base of it there is no much larger clone, and no base qualities were kept.

Trimming takes 0 bases from V and 7 bases from J, and the germline ends sit 24 bases apart. Looking up the germline V gene yields CDR1 MGHRA and CDR2 YSYEKL. From cysteine to phenylalanine, the CDR3 is 18 amino acids long. Just CDR3 DNA is preserved here, 54 bases in frame from base 1. The clonotype originates from a woman younger than 45 who had recovered from COVID-19. The rearranged chain carries TRBV4-1 and TRBJ1-2; the D gene lacks a confident call. Sequencing was performed on peripheral blood. The CDR3 corresponds to CASSQDTTTAPGLIGYTF. The nucleotide sequence is given as TGCGCCAGCAGCCAAGATACGACTACAGCCCCCGGGCTTATTGGCTACACCTTC.